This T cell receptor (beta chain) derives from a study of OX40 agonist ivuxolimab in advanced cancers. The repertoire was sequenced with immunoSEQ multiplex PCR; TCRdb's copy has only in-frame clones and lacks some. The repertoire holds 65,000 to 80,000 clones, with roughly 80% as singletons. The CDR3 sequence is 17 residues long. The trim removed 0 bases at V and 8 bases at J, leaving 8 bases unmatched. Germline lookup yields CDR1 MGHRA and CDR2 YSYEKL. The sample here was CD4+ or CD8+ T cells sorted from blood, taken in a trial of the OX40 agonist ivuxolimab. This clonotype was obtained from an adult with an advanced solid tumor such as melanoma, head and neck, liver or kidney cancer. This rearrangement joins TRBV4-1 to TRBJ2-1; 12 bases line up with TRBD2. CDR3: CASSQDRTSGRSDEQFF. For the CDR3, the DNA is TGCGCCAGCAGCCAAGACCGCACTAGCGGGAGGTCCGATGAGCAGTTCTTC.